This T cell receptor beta chain derives from a study of human T cells and chemical hapten exposure. As for the study in general: Patches with 0.01% DPC went on the upper back, and the tests were read at 6 days. General study results and limits: Significantly greater numbers of large CDR3 similarity clusters came from expanded TCRs than from controls.

Time point specified: patch test 1, 2 weeks after DPC sensitization. Treatment defined: therapeutic diphenylcyclopropenone sensitization with weekly scalp DPC. Blood draws preceded each patch test application. This clonotype was found a few times. Its antigen is not known. MiXCR, run by TCRdb on the RACE reads, gives a single entry per CDR3 protein. The sample lists fewer than 400,000 distinct CDR3 sequences; around 7% were seen once. V was pared by 1 base and J by 1 base, with 4 bases of the junction left unmatched. Germline CDR1 reads LNHNV; CDR2 reads YYDKDF (reference sequence). CDR3 length equals 16 residues.

This receptor was taken from a woman between 18 and 30 years old with alopecia areata. Some clones in this sample may be carry-over from other donors' samples. This specimen consisted of whole blood, obtained in connection with sensitization to the hapten diphenylcyclopropenone (DPC). The chain carries TRBV15 and TRBJ2-3; 8 bases align to TRBD1. The CDR3 loop reads CATSRARGQGTDTQYF. Written as DNA, the CDR3 is TGTGCCACCAGCAGAGCGAGGGGACAGGGCACAGATACGCAGTATTTT. Filled out from reference TRBV15 and TRBJ2-3, the complete variable domain reads DAMVIQNPRYQVTQFGKPVTLSCSQTLNHNVMYWYQQKSSQAPKLLFHYYDKDFNNEADTPDNFQSRRPNTSFCFLDIRSPGLGDTAMYLCATSRARGQGTDTQYFGPGTRLTVL.